This paragraph reports one T cell receptor (beta chain). Antigen specificity is unknown. The germline CDR1 and CDR2 sequences are SGHAT and FQNNGV. V shed 1 base and J 16 bases; nucleotides not matched to a gene: 11. There are 14 residues in the CDR3. This record belongs to a study of OX40 agonist ivuxolimab in advanced cancers. Study results and limitations: Expanded clones tended on average to be more numerous among CD8+ T cells than CD4+.

The method was immunoSEQ multiplex PCR; TCRdb's version includes in-frame clones alone and lacks a portion of them. The sample shows around 73,000 clones, 85% to 90% of them seen only once. The chain links TRBV11-2 to TRBJ2-1, with 9 bases lining up with TRBD2. This TCR derives from an adult with an advanced solid tumor such as melanoma, head and neck, liver or kidney cancer. The sample here was CD4+ or CD8+ T cells sorted from blood, taken in a trial of the OX40 agonist ivuxolimab. DNA of the CDR3: TGTGCCAGCAGCTTAGCCTCCGGGACTAGCTTCATCTTCTTC. Protein product: CASSLASGTSFIFF.